This T cell receptor (beta chain) was documented in a study of T cells in localized non-small cell lung cancer. Using immunoSEQ multiplex PCR, the repertoire was profiled, and TCRdb retains in-frame clones only, with some absent. The sample shows roughly 2,200 clones, 23% of them seen only once. A few counts support this clone. V lost 0 bases and J 7 bases, leaving 10 bases between the germline ends. From germline, CDR1 is MNHGY and CDR2 SAAAGT. This CDR3 spans 14 amino acids. This clonotype was obtained from a man between 40 and 75 years old with stage III lung adenocarcinoma. The source was lung tumor tissue, collected before any cancer treatment. The genes are TRBV6-8 and TRBJ1-5; D is unresolved. CDR3 sequence (DNA): TGTGCCAGCAGTTACTCGAATGCGGAACAGCCCCAGCATTTT. Translation: CASSYSNAEQPQHF.